The 29 T cell receptor beta chains below come from one sample, sequenced in a study of cytomegalovirus exposure and HLA in healthy donors (dated by TCRdb to 2015 to 2018). Library generation was performed with the immunoSEQ multiplex PCR assay. For the multiplex PCR, a mixture combining 60 forward primers for TCR Vbeta segments and 13 reverse primers for TCR Jbeta segments was used. TCRdb limited this immuneACCESS table to in-frame rearrangements with V and J called. A share of clones is missing; checked studies link under half to unresolved V genes, and the rest is unexplained. This specimen's table enumerates roughly 69,000 clones. Of the sample, 1.5% to 2% falls within the top ten clones. Specimen: PBMCs. The source is a woman in her 30s in good health and CMV-seronegative.

The chain combines TRBV4-1 with TRBJ1-5; 9 bases are shared with TRBD1. The V and J ends lost 4 bases and 5 bases, in that order; junction bases with no gene match: 6. Germline V CDR1 and CDR2: MGHRA, YSYEKL. The CDR3 is made up of 15 amino acids. The CDR3 DNA reads as TGCGCCAGCAGCCTACGGGGACAGGGAGATCAGCCCCAGCATTTT. The encoded protein is CASSLRGQGDQPQHF.

V and J are TRBV19 and TRBJ1-1; no clear D. V gave up 1 base and J gave up 3 bases, with 9 bases separating them. This CDR3 contains 14 residues. The V gene's germline CDR1 is LNHDA and CDR2 SQIVND (reference sequence). The CDR3 sequence is CASSIGQAHTEAFF. The CDR3 bases are TGTGCCAGTAGTATAGGGCAGGCCCACACTGAAGCTTTCTTT.

The CDR3: CASSSAPGGFGYTF. CDR3 bases: TGTGCCAGCAGCTCAGCCCCCGGGGGGTTTGGCTACACCTTC. This chain links TRBV7-9 with TRBJ1-2, with D perhaps matching TRBD1 (5 bases). Germline CDR1 is SEHNR and CDR2 is FQNEAQ (reference sequence). This CDR3 is 14 amino acids long. Deletions cut 4 bases from V and 7 bases from J, with 16 bases between.

The chain recombines TRBV6-1 with TRBJ1-2, with 8 bases matching TRBD1. V lost 5 bases, J lost 3 bases, and 2 bases stayed unmatched. Germline assignment: CDR1 MNHNS and CDR2 SASEGT. This CDR3 is built from 13 residues. Here the CDR3 DNA reads TGTGCCAGCAGTCCACAGGGGGACTATGGCTACACCTTC. It specifies CASSPQGDYGYTF.

The rearrangement joins TRBV7-8 to TRBJ1-5; D is perhaps TRBD1 (5 bases). This CDR3 spans 14 amino acids. Germline V lookup: CDR1 SGHVS, CDR2 FQNEAQ. V lost 0 bases to trimming and J lost 7 bases, with 10 bases between them. The CDR3: CASSLAIGGQPQHF. The CDR3 DNA follows: TGTGCCAGCAGCTTAGCGATCGGGGGACAGCCCCAGCATTTT.

The chain combines TRBV28 with TRBJ1-5; D remains unclear. Germline V gene data show CDR1 as MDHEN and CDR2 as SYDVKM. This CDR3 contains 13 residues. The ends were cut back, 6 bases at V and 1 base at J, with 7 bases in the middle. The CDR3 region is CASSLDSNQPQHF. DNA of the CDR3: TGTGCCAGCAGCCTAGACAGCAATCAGCCCCAGCATTTT.

The J gene is TRBJ1-1, the V gene TRBV29-1; D possibly corresponds to TRBD1 (6 bases). CDR1 is SQVTM, CDR2 ANQGSEA, per germline. The CDR3 sequence is 13 residues long. Trimming shortened V by 5 bases and J by 0 bases, and 10 bases separated the two germline ends. The CDR3 sequence is CSVRGQLNTEAFF. DNA of the CDR3: TGCAGCGTTCGCGGACAGTTGAACACTGAAGCTTTCTTT.

V usage is TRBV9 and J usage is TRBJ2-1; 7 bases are a match to TRBD2. Per germline, CDR1 SGDLS and CDR2 YYNGEE. This CDR3 region has 15 residues. V was clipped by 4 bases and J by 9 bases; unmatched bases: 13. This CDR3 reads CASSPPGRGRVEQFF. The CDR3 DNA is TGTGCCAGCAGCCCCCCCGGGCGGGGGAGGGTTGAGCAGTTCTTC.

The chain couples TRBV5-1 to TRBJ2-3, with 11 bases that match TRBD2. The V gene's germline CDR1 is SGHRS and CDR2 YFSETQ. Trimming cost V 4 bases and J 1 base; bases outside gene matches: 11. The CDR3 loop spans 18 amino acids. The CDR3 loop is CASSPGPLLAGGTDTQYF. For the CDR3, the DNA is TGCGCCAGCAGCCCGGGGCCTCTACTAGCGGGGGGCACAGATACGCAGTATTTT.

The DNA of the CDR3 is TGTGCCAGCAGCTCGCAGGGGGCGAGGGATGAGCAGTTCTTC. This codes for CASSSQGARDEQFF. The rearrangement uses TRBV5-4 and TRBJ2-1; 8 bases align to TRBD1. The ends lost 3 bases at V and 8 bases at J; junction bases unmatched: 7. Germline-derived CDR1 and CDR2 are SGHNT and YYREEE (reference sequence). This CDR3 spans 14 amino acids.

The rearrangement uses TRBV30 and TRBJ2-2, with 13 bases that match TRBD2. The V segment lost 3 bases and the J segment 7 bases; nucleotides outside the gene matches: 2. Per germline, CDR1 GTSNPN and CDR2 SVGIG (reference sequence). The CDR3 consists of 14 residues. The DNA for the CDR3 is TGTGCCTGGAGAACTAGCGGGGGGGTCGGGGAGCTGTTTTTT. It yields the protein CAWRTSGGVGELFF.

This rearrangement joins TRBV5-1 to TRBJ1-4; no reliable D call. From germline, CDR1 is SGHRS and CDR2 YFSETQ. Trimming removed 7 bases at V and 0 bases at J, with 10 bases between. The length of the CDR3 is 14 residues. For the CDR3, the DNA is TGCGCCAGCGGAACAGACGCAACTAATGAAAAACTGTTTTTT. Translating gives CASGTDATNEKLFF.

The chain combines TRBV19 with TRBJ1-5; TRBD1 agrees at 8 bases. Germline V gene sequence: CDR1 LNHDA, CDR2 SQIVND (reference sequence). The CDR3 length is 15 residues. The trim removed 6 bases at V and 3 bases at J, leaving 7 bases unmatched. CDR3 region: CASRSRDRTNQPQHF. In nucleotides, the CDR3 is TGTGCCAGTAGGAGCCGGGACAGGACCAATCAGCCCCAGCATTTT.

The chain combines TRBV9 with TRBJ2-5, with 12 bases that match TRBD2. Per the germline V gene, CDR1 is SGDLS and CDR2 is YYNGEE. The CDR3 covers 15 residues. Germline trimming cut 4 bases from V and 5 bases from J; bases unmatched to any gene: 6. CDR3 residues: CASSPGLAGLETQYF. The CDR3 nucleotides read TGTGCCAGCAGCCCCGGACTAGCGGGACTGGAGACCCAGTACTTC.

The rearrangement joins TRBV19 to TRBJ2-7; 7 bases line up with TRBD1. Germline V lookup: CDR1 LNHDA, CDR2 SQIVND (reference sequence). The CDR3 length is 13 residues. The junction had 3 bases not matched to a gene; V was cut back by 4 bases and J by 3 bases. The CDR3 region has the DNA TGTGCCAGTAGTACCAGGACAGGCTACGAGCAGTACTTC. This gives the protein CASSTRTGYEQYF.

The chain employs TRBV7-2 and TRBJ2-7; D unclear. This CDR3 has 11 residues. In germline, CDR1 is SGHTA, CDR2 FQGNSA. Trimming removed 1 base at V and 6 bases at J, with 4 bases between. CDR3 nucleotide sequence: TGTGCCAGCAGCTTAGTCCTCGAGCAGTACTTC. This sequence encodes CASSLVLEQYF.

The J gene is TRBJ2-1, the V gene TRBV11-2; possible D gene TRBD1, 6 bases. V was clipped by 5 bases and J by 4 bases, with 9 bases between them. The CDR3 has 13 residues. Germline assignment: CDR1 SGHAT and CDR2 FQNNGV. The chain's CDR3 is CASSATGYNEQFF. CDR3 coding DNA: TGTGCCAGCAGCGCTACAGGGTACAATGAGCAGTTCTTC.

The chain combines TRBV28 with TRBJ2-7, with D perhaps TRBD2 (5 bases). Germline V gives CDR1 MDHEN, CDR2 SYDVKM. V lost 3 bases, J lost 3 bases, and 15 bases lay in between. This CDR3 spans 15 amino acids. CDR3 in DNA: TGTGCCAGCAGTTTTGAGAGGGCCCCAGACTACGAGCAGTACTTC. As protein: CASSFERAPDYEQYF.

This chain uses TRBV19 with TRBJ1-5; 7 bases fit TRBD1. The J segment lost 8 bases and the V segment lost 5 bases, leaving 6 bases of the junction unmatched. Germline CDR1 is LNHDA and CDR2 is SQIVND (reference sequence). The CDR3 covers 13 residues. CDR3 nucleotide sequence: TGTGCCAGTAGTTGGACAGGTCCGGAGCCCCAGCATTTT. This gives the protein CASSWTGPEPQHF.

The chain joins TRBV10-2 to TRBJ2-3; TRBD1 matches 7 bases. The CDR3 has 12 amino acids. Germline V gene sequence: CDR1 WSHSY, CDR2 SAAADI. The V and J ends lost 3 bases and 6 bases, in that order; junction bases with no gene match: 0. Written as DNA, the CDR3 is TGCGCCAGCAGTGAACAGGGGGATACGCAGTATTTT. Its translation is CASSEQGDTQYF.

V gene TRBV29-1 combines with J gene TRBJ1-4; possible D gene TRBD1, 6 bases. Trimming left V 4 bases short and J 6 bases short, with 12 bases between. Per germline, CDR1 SQVTM and CDR2 ANQGSEA. CDR3 length: 13 amino acids. CDR3 sequence reads: CSVGAGEDEKLFF. Written as DNA, the CDR3 is TGCAGCGTTGGAGCAGGGGAAGATGAAAAACTGTTTTTT.

The rearrangement joins TRBV30 to TRBJ1-1; the D is unclear. Trimming took off 2 bases at V and 5 bases at J, with 9 bases between the two ends. The CDR3 consists of 12 residues. CDR1 GTSNPN and CDR2 SVGIG come from the germline V gene (reference sequence). This chain's CDR3 is CAWSRLRTEAFF. DNA for the CDR3: TGTGCCTGGAGTAGGCTGAGGACTGAAGCTTTCTTT.

The chain links TRBV11-3 to TRBJ2-2; possibly TRBD2 for D (5 bases). Germline V gene sequence: CDR1 SGHNT, CDR2 YENEEA. The V gene lost 5 bases and the J gene lost 6 bases, with 10 bases spanning the gap. This CDR3 contains 13 residues. The CDR3 region is CASSGLNPGELFF. DNA for the CDR3: TGTGCCAGCAGCGGACTTAATCCCGGGGAGCTGTTTTTT.

The rearrangement links TRBV9 to TRBJ2-1; D not resolved. This CDR3 region has 13 residues. Germline-derived CDR1 and CDR2 are SGDLS and YYNGEE. V was shortened by 2 bases and J by 6 bases, with 9 bases between the two germline ends. The DNA of the CDR3 is TGTGCCAGCAGCGTCGATTACTTCAATGAGCAGTTCTTC. This codes for CASSVDYFNEQFF.

The chain links TRBV10-3 to TRBJ2-1; D not resolved. V shed 6 bases and J shed 0 bases, with 9 bases lying between them. The CDR3 runs to 14 residues. Germline V gene sequence: CDR1 ENHRY, CDR2 SYGVKD. The CDR3 reads CAIRPTSSYNEQFF. As DNA, the CDR3 is TGTGCCATCAGACCCACGAGCTCCTACAATGAGCAGTTCTTC.

V is TRBV4-1 and J is TRBJ1-5; 9 bases line up with TRBD1. Germline trimming cut 0 bases from V and 5 bases from J; bases unmatched to any gene: 2. The CDR3 loop spans 15 amino acids. Germline values: CDR1 MGHRA, CDR2 YSYEKL. The CDR3 sequence: CASSQEGQGYQPQHF. CDR3 DNA sequence: TGCGCCAGCAGCCAAGAAGGACAGGGGTATCAGCCCCAGCATTTT.

This chain joins TRBV27 and TRBJ2-5; 9 bases fit TRBD1. CDR1 and CDR2 from the germline V gene are MNHEY and SMNVEV (reference sequence). With 2 bases clipped from V and 4 bases from J, the junction kept 11 bases outside the gene matches. This CDR3 contains 17 residues. CDR3 bases: TGTGCCAGCAGTTTAAAACGGGGACAGGGTTTCGGAGAGACCCAGTACTTC. Translated, it gives CASSLKRGQGFGETQYF.

The chain couples TRBV18 to TRBJ1-2; 7 bases map to TRBD1. CDR1 and CDR2 (germline): KGHSH, LQKENI. Trimming removed 3 bases from V and 1 base from J; junction bases left unmatched: 5. This CDR3 has 15 residues. CDR3 nucleotide sequence: TGTGCCAGCTCACCTGAGGGGGCCAGTAACTATGGCTACACCTTC. This codes for CASSPEGASNYGYTF.

The V call is TRBV7-3, the J call TRBJ2-1; 11 bases match TRBD2. The germline V gene has CDR1 SGHTA and CDR2 FQGTGA. The CDR3 totals 19 residues. V lost 0 bases to trimming and J lost 5 bases; unmatched junction nucleotides: 12. The CDR3 sequence: CASSLTLGSGTSGDNEQFF. The DNA of the CDR3 is TGTGCCAGCAGCTTAACGCTGGGATCCGGGACTAGCGGTGACAATGAGCAGTTCTTC. The whole variable domain, filled in from reference TRBV7-3 and TRBJ2-1, reads GAGVSQTPSNKVTEKGKYVELRCDPISGHTALYWYRQSLGQGPEFLIYFQGTGAADDSGLPNDRFFAVRPEGSVSTLKIQRTERGDSAVYLCASSLTLGSGTSGDNEQFFGPGTRLTVL.